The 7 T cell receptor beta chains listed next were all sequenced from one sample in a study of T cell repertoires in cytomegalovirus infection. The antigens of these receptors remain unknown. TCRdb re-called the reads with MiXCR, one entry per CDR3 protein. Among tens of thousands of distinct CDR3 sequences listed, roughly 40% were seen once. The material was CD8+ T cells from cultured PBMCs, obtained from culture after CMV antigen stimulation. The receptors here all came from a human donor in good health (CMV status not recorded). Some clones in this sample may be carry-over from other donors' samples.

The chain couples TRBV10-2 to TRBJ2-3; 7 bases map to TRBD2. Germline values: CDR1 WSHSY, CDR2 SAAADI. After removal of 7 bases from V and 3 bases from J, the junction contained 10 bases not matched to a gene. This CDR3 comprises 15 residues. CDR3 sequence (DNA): TGCGCCAGCACAACGGGACTATTATTTACAGATACGCAGTATTTT. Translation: CASTTGLLFTDTQYF.

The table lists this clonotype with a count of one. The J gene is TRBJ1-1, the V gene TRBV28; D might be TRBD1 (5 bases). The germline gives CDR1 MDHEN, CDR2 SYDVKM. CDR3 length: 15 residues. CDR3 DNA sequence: TGTCTCAGCAGTTTACCGCAAGGGACGAACACTGAAGCTTTCTTT. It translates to CLSSLPQGTNTEAFF.

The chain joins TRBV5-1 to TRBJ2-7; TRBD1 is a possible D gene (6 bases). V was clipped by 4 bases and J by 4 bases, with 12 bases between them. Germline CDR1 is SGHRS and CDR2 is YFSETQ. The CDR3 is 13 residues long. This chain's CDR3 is CASSTGQLYEQYF. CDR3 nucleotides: TGCGCCAGCAGCACCGGACAGCTATACGAGCAGTACTTC.

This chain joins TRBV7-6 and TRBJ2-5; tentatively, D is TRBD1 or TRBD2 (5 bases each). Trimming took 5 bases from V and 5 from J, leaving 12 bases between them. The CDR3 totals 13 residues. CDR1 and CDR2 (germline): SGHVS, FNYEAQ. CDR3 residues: CASSGGLTETQYF. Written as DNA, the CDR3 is TGTGCCAGCAGCGGGGGTCTGACGGAGACCCAGTACTTC.

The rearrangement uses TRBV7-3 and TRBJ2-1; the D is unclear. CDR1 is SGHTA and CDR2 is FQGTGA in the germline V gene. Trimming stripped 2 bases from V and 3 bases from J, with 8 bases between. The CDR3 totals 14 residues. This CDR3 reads CASSLGTDYNEQFF. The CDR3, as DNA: TGTGCCAGCAGCTTAGGAACAGACTACAATGAGCAGTTCTTC.

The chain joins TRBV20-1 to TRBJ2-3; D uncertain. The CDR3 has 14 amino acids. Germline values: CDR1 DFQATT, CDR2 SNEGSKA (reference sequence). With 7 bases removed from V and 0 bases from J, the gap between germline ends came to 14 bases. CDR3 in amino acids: CSVWTVASTDTQYF. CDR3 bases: TGCAGTGTATGGACGGTTGCTAGCACAGATACGCAGTATTTT.

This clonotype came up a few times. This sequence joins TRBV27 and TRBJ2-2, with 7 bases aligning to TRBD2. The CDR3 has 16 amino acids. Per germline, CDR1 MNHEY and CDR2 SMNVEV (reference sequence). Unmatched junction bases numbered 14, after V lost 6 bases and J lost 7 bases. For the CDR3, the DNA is TGTGCCAGCAGCTCCCAGGGACTACACCCCTTCGGGGAGCTGTTTTTT. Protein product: CASSSQGLHPFGELFF.